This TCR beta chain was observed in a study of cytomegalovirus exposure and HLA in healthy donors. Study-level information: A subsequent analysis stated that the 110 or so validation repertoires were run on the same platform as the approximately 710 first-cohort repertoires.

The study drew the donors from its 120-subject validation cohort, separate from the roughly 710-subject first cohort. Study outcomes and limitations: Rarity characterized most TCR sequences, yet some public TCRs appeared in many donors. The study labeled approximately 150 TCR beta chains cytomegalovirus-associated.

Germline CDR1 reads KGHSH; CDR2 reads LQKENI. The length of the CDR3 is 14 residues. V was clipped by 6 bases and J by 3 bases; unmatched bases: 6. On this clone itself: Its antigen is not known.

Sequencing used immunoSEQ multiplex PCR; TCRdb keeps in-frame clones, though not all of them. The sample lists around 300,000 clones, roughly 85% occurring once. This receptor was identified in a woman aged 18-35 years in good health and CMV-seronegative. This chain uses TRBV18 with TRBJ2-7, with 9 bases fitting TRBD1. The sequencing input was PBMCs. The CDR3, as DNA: TGTGCCAGCTCGGGGGACAGGGTGTTCTACGAGCAGTACTTC. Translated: CASSGDRVFYEQYF. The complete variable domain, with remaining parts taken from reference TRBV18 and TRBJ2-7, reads NAGVMQNPRHLVRRRGQEARLRCSPMKGHSHVYWYRQLPEEGLKFMVYLQKENIIDESGMPKERFSAEFPKEGPSILRIQQVVRGDSAAYFCASSGDRVFYEQYFGPGTRLTVT.